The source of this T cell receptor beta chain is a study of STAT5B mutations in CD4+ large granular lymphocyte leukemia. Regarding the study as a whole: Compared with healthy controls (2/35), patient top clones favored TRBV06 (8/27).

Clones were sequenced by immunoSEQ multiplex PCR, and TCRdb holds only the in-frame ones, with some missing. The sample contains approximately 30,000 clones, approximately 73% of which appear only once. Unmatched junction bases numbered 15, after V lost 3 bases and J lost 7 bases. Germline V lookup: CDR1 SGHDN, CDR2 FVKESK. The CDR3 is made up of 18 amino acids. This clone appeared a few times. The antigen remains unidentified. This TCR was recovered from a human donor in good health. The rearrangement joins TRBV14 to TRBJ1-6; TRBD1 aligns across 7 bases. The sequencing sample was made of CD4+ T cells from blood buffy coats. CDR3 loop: CASSQGPGQMRPNSPLHF. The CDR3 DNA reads TGTGCCAGCAGCCAGGGGCCGGGACAGATGAGACCAAATTCACCCCTCCACTTT.